This T cell receptor beta chain appears in the sequencing data of a study of Siglec-9 on CD8 T cells in melanoma. Regarding the study as a whole: An effector memory CD8+ subset marked by Siglec-9 reportedly appeared to gather in melanoma.

The CDR3 has 13 amino acids. Trimming shortened V by 0 bases and J by 8 bases, and 5 bases separated the two germline ends. The sample holds a few counts of this clone. The antigen is not known. TCRdb keeps only in-frame clones here, not all; method: immunoSEQ multiplex PCR. The sample comprises around 39,000 clones, about four fifths of which are singletons, and under 2% rests with the top ten. This sequence originates from a human donor in good health. This chain joins TRBV23-1 and TRBJ1-6; D uncertain. TRBV23-1 is sorted into the ORF group, with uncertain function. Sequenced sample: Siglec-9- CD8+ T cells sorted from blood. The CDR3 DNA is TGCGCCAGCAGTCAATCCCGCGATTCACCCCTCCACTTT. Protein: CASSQSRDSPLHF.